The 8 T cell receptor beta chains given below trace back to one sample, sequenced in a study of blood T cell repertoires in COVID-19 (dated by TCRdb to 2018 to 2020). Libraries came from the immunoSEQ multiplex PCR assay. In its TCRdb copy, this immuneACCESS table keeps in-frame sequences only and misses some clones. Where compared with another copy, unresolved V genes explain less than half of these, and the others have no known cause. The sample table holds fewer than 150,000 clones, of which roughly 87% were seen once. The ten largest make up around 7.7% of the sample. The sequenced sample was peripheral blood. The source of these receptors is a human donor in a cohort sampled during active COVID-19.

The V call is TRBV11-2, the J call TRBJ1-1; 11 bases align to TRBD1. The V gene end was trimmed by 5 bases and the J gene end by 10 bases; junction bases not matched to a gene: 12. The CDR3 is made up of 15 amino acids. Germline-derived CDR1 and CDR2 are SGHAT and FQNNGV. In nucleotides, the CDR3 is TGTGCCAGCAGCCCCCGGGACAGGGGGGAGGTCGGAGCTTTCTTT. This translates into CASSPRDRGEVGAFF.

J is TRBJ1-4 and V is TRBV11-2; D ambiguous. CDR3 length: 15 residues. Germline V gene data show CDR1 as SGHAT and CDR2 as FQNNGV. V dropped 5 bases and J dropped 0 bases, with 10 bases sitting between them. The CDR3 bases are TGTGCCAGCAGCCCCCGAGTTGCAACTAATGAAAAACTGTTTTTT. It is translated as CASSPRVATNEKLFF.

This chain connects TRBV24-1 to TRBJ1-6; 8 positions agree with TRBD1. CDR1 is KGHDR, CDR2 SFDVKD, per germline. The CDR3 loop spans 14 amino acids. V lost 4 bases and J lost 11; bases outside the gene matches: 6. This CDR3 reads CATSDLDREPPLHF. As DNA, the CDR3 is TGTGCCACCAGTGACTTGGACAGGGAACCACCCCTCCACTTT.

J is TRBJ2-7 and V is TRBV6-1, with D maybe TRBD1 (6 bases). The CDR3 is 15 amino acids. Deletions cut 2 bases from V and 3 bases from J, with 14 bases between. Looked up from germline, CDR1 is MNHNS and CDR2 is SASEGT. The CDR3 bases are TGTGCCAGCAGTGAACTCCAGGGGTCTATCTACGAGCAGTACTTC. Its translation is CASSELQGSIYEQYF.

V is TRBV25-1 and J is TRBJ1-2, with 7 bases identical to TRBD1. Germline-derived CDR1 and CDR2 are MGHDK and SYGVNS. The CDR3 sequence is 14 residues long. After removal of 7 bases from V and 4 bases from J, the junction contained 9 bases not matched to a gene. The CDR3 nucleotides are TGTGCCAGCAAGTCCTCAGGGGGTGGCTATGGCTACACCTTC. Translating gives CASKSSGGGYGYTF.

The rearrangement joins TRBV7-2 to TRBJ2-1; 8 nucleotides agree with TRBD2. J was trimmed by 0 bases and V by 1 base; bases with no gene match: 2. The CDR3 length is 16 residues. CDR1 and CDR2 from the germline V gene are SGHTA and FQGNSA. The CDR3 loop reads CASSLVSGSSYNEQFF. The CDR3 region has the DNA TGTGCCAGCAGCTTAGTGAGCGGGAGCTCCTACAATGAGCAGTTCTTC.

The J gene is TRBJ1-4, the V gene TRBV18, with D perhaps TRBD1 (6 bases). Germline CDR1 KGHSH, CDR2 LQKENI. The germline V and J ends were trimmed by 3 bases and 2 bases, with 7 bases remaining between them. This CDR3 comprises 14 residues. For the CDR3, the DNA is TGTGCCAGCTCACCTCAGGGGACTAATGAAAAACTGTTTTTT. It codes for CASSPQGTNEKLFF.

The chain joins TRBV6-6 to TRBJ2-2, with D perhaps matching TRBD1 (6 bases). The length of the CDR3 is 13 residues. Trimming stripped 8 bases from V and 5 bases from J, with 12 bases between. Germline V CDR1 and CDR2: MNHNY, SVGAGI (reference sequence). CDR3 nucleotides: TGTGCCAGCTCGGACCAGGGGACCGGGGAGCTGTTTTTT. Its protein product is CASSDQGTGELFF.